These 17 T cell receptor beta chains originate from one sample sequenced in a study of OX40 agonist ivuxolimab in advanced cancers. Libraries were prepared by immunoSEQ multiplex PCR; TCRdb keeps only in-frame clonotypes and omits some of them. Of 48,000 or so clones listed, about 87% are singletons. This sample comprised CD4+ or CD8+ T cells sorted from blood, obtained in a trial of the OX40 agonist ivuxolimab. The receptor set was obtained from an adult with an advanced solid tumor such as melanoma, head and neck, liver or kidney cancer.

This clone turned up a few times. V gene TRBV19 combines with J gene TRBJ1-5; 7 bases align to TRBD1. The CDR3 is made up of 15 amino acids. In germline, CDR1 is LNHDA, CDR2 SQIVND (reference sequence). V gave up 10 bases and J gave up 0 bases; unmatched junction bases: 9. The CDR3 DNA sequence: TGTGCCACGAACCAACAGGGGAATAGCAATCAGCCCCAGCATTTT. Translation gives CATNQQGNSNQPQHF.

This rearrangement joins TRBV10-3 to TRBJ1-4; 8 bases agree with TRBD1. Germline values: CDR1 ENHRY, CDR2 SYGVKD. Trimming at V came to 10 bases and at J to 4 bases, leaving 8 bases not matched to a gene. The CDR3 sequence is 14 residues long. CDR3 amino acids: CATARTGNNEKLFF. The CDR3 bases are TGTGCCACTGCGAGGACAGGGAATAATGAAAAACTGTTTTTT.

The rearrangement joins TRBV6-5 to TRBJ1-6, with unresolved D. The V and J ends lost 0 bases and 6 bases respectively, with 9 bases between them. The germline V gene encodes CDR1 MNHEY and CDR2 SVGAGI. The CDR3 is 15 amino acids. CDR3 nucleotide sequence: TGTGCCAGCAGTTACTCGAAAATGAGTAATTCACCCCTCCACTTT. Amino acids: CASSYSKMSNSPLHF.

The CDR3 DNA sequence: TGTGCCAGCAGCGCTCCCTCAGGGTCAGATACGCAGTATTTT. Its protein is CASSAPSGSDTQYF. The rearrangement uses TRBV9 and TRBJ2-3; D is possibly TRBD1 (5 bases). The CDR3 has 14 residues. Germline CDR1 reads SGDLS; CDR2 reads YYNGEE. Trimming removed 3 bases from V and 4 bases from J, with 12 bases in between.

The chain recombines TRBV10-2 with TRBJ2-5, with 7 nucleotides matching TRBD1. The CDR3 runs to 13 residues. V dropped 6 bases and J dropped 5; count of bases not matched to a gene: 6. From germline, CDR1 is WSHSY and CDR2 SAAADI. The CDR3 nucleotides read TGCGCCAGCAGGAGGGGGCGCGGTGAGACCCAGTACTTC. It codes for CASRRGRGETQYF.

V and J are TRBV11-1 and TRBJ2-5, with a tentative D call TRBD2 (6 bases). The CDR3 is made up of 14 amino acids. Germline loops: CDR1 SGHAT, CDR2 FQDESV (reference sequence). V was pared by 0 bases and J by 5 bases, with 10 bases between. CDR3 coding DNA: TGTGCCAGCAGCTTAGCGTACGGGAGTGAGACCCAGTACTTC. Residues: CASSLAYGSETQYF.

The rearrangement joins TRBV4-1 to TRBJ2-4, with D uncertain. Germline-derived CDR1 and CDR2 are MGHRA and YSYEKL. The CDR3 spans 15 residues. V lost 1 base to trimming and J lost 0 bases, with 7 bases between them. As DNA, the CDR3 is TGCGCCAGCAGCCAAGCCTACCTAGCCAAAAACATTCAGTACTTC. Amino acids: CASSQAYLAKNIQYF.

This chain uses TRBV23-1 with TRBJ2-7; D possibly matches TRBD1 or TRBD2 (5 bases each). TRBV23-1 is given ORF status, its function remaining uncertain. This CDR3 is built from 15 residues. V dropped 0 bases and J dropped 3 bases, with 12 bases sitting between them. This CDR3 is CASSQSSSGSYEQYF. DNA for the CDR3: TGCGCCAGCAGTCAATCTTCCTCAGGGAGCTACGAGCAGTACTTC.

The chain carries TRBV7-9 and TRBJ2-3; no reliable D call. Germline CDR1 and CDR2: SEHNR and FQNEAQ (reference sequence). The CDR3 consists of 11 residues. V lost 2 bases, J lost 6 bases, and 3 bases lay in between. Here the CDR3 reads CASSLLDTQYF. DNA for the CDR3: TGTGCCAGCAGCTTACTGGATACGCAGTATTTT.

The chain uses TRBV9 and TRBJ2-1; D is undetermined. Trimming removed 2 bases from V and 0 bases from J, with 15 bases in between. The CDR3 spans 17 residues. CDR1 and CDR2 (germline): SGDLS, YYNGEE. The chain's CDR3 is CASSVMFSPRSYNEQFF. The CDR3 bases are TGTGCCAGCAGCGTGATGTTCAGTCCCCGCTCCTACAATGAGCAGTTCTTC.

The rearrangement joins TRBV18 to TRBJ2-7; D unclear. Trimming stripped 3 bases from V and 6 bases from J, with 9 bases between. This CDR3 region has 12 residues. Germline-derived CDR1 and CDR2 are KGHSH and LQKENI. CDR3 protein: CASSPLVGEQYF. CDR3 DNA: TGTGCCAGCTCACCTTTAGTGGGCGAGCAGTACTTC.

This clone was picked up one time. V usage is TRBV27 and J usage is TRBJ2-1; D is uncertain. The V gene lost 0 bases and the J gene lost 4 bases, with 4 bases spanning the gap. This CDR3 spans 13 amino acids. The germline CDR1 and CDR2 sequences are MNHEY and SMNVEV (reference sequence). For the CDR3, the DNA is TGTGCCAGCAGTTTATCGTTTTACAATGAGCAGTTCTTC. This translates into CASSLSFYNEQFF.

This clone appeared once. The chain links TRBV19 to TRBJ2-2; a weak D match, TRBD1 (5 bases). V lost 3 bases and J lost 1, with 9 bases in between. Germline CDR1 and CDR2: LNHDA and SQIVND (reference sequence). The CDR3 runs 15 residues. This CDR3 reads CASSIPGWNTGELFF. CDR3 nucleotides: TGTGCCAGTAGTATCCCAGGGTGGAACACCGGGGAGCTGTTTTTT.

The chain uses TRBV7-6 and TRBJ1-2; D unclear. This CDR3 spans 14 amino acids. The V end was cut by 2 bases, the J end by 4 bases, with 11 bases between. Per germline, CDR1 SGHVS and CDR2 FNYEAQ. The CDR3 sequence: CASSLSRGGYGYTF. As DNA, the CDR3 is TGTGCCAGCAGCTTATCCCGGGGTGGCTATGGCTACACCTTC.

The chain carries TRBV2 and TRBJ2-7; the match to TRBD2 covers 16 bases. The CDR3 contains 18 residues. CDR1 SNHLY and CDR2 FYNNEI come from the germline V gene. V lost 5 bases and J lost 4; bases outside the gene matches: 11. CDR3 DNA sequence: TGTGCCAGCAGTCAACCCTCCGGGACTAGCGGGAGGGGTTACGAGCAGTACTTC. It yields the protein CASSQPSGTSGRGYEQYF.

This sequence joins TRBV4-3 and TRBJ1-5; D is unresolved. V lost 1 base to trimming and J lost 0 bases, with 4 bases between them. Per the germline V gene, CDR1 is LGHNA and CDR2 is YSLEER. This CDR3 contains 14 residues. The CDR3 is CASSQGHSNQPQHF. For the CDR3, the DNA is TGCGCCAGCAGCCAAGGACATAGCAATCAGCCCCAGCATTTT.

The CDR3 loop reads CASSDWGFSYEQYF. The CDR3 coding sequence is TGCGCCAGCAGTGATTGGGGGTTCTCCTACGAGCAGTACTTC. This chain joins TRBV10-2 and TRBJ2-7, with D perhaps being TRBD1 or TRBD2 (5 bases each). Between the trimmed V and J ends, which lost 3 bases and 0 bases, there was a span of 9 bases. The CDR3 extends over 14 amino acids. Germline CDR1 reads WSHSY; CDR2 reads SAAADI.